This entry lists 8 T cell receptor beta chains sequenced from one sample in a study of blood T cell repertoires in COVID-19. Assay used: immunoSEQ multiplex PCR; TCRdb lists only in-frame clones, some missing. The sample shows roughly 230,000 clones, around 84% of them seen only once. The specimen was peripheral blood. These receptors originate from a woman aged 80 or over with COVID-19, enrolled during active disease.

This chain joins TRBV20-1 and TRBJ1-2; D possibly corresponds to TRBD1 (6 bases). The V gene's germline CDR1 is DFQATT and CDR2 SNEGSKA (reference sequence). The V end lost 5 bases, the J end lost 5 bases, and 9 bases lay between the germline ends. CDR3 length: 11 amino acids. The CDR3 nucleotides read TGCAGTGCTGGGACACCTTATGGCTACACCTTC. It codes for CSAGTPYGYTF.

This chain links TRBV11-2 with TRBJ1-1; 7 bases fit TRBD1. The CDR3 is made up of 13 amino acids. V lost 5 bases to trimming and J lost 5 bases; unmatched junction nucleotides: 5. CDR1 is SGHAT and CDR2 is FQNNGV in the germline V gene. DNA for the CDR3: TGTGCCAGCAGCCCCACGACAGGGACTGAAGCTTTCTTT. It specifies CASSPTTGTEAFF.

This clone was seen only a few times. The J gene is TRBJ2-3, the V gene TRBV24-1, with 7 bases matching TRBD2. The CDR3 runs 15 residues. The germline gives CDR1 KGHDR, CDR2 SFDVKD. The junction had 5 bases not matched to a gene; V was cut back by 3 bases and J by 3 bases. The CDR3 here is CATSDLGGQTDTQYF. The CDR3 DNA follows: TGTGCCACCAGTGATCTGGGAGGGCAGACAGATACGCAGTATTTT.

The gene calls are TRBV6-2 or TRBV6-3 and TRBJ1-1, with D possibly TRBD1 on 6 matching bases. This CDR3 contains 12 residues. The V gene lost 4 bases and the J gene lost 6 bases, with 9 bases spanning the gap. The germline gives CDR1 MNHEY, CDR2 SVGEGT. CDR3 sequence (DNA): TGTGCCAGCAGTTCTACAGGGTCTGAAGCTTTCTTT. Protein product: CASSSTGSEAFF.

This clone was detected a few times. The CDR3 is CASGRPRTGQLAYEQYF. The CDR3 DNA follows: TGTGCCAGCGGAAGGCCGAGGACAGGGCAACTGGCCTACGAGCAGTACTTC. V usage is TRBV27 and J usage is TRBJ2-7; TRBD1 matches 8 bases. The J segment lost 2 bases and the V segment lost 8 bases, leaving 17 bases of the junction unmatched. CDR3 size: 17 residues. CDR1 and CDR2 (germline): MNHEY, SMNVEV (reference sequence).

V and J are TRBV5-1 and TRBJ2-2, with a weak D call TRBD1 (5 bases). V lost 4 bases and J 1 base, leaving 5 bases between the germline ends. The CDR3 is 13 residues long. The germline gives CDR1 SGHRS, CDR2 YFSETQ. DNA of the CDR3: TGCGCCAGCAGCACAGGGAACACCGGGGAGCTGTTTTTT. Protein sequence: CASSTGNTGELFF.

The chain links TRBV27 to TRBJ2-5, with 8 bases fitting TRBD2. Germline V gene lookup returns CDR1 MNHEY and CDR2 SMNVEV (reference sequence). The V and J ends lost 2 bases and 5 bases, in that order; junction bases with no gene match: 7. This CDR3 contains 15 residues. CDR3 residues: CASSLLGGAGETQYF. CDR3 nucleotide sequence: TGTGCCAGCAGTTTACTCGGGGGGGCCGGGGAGACCCAGTACTTC.

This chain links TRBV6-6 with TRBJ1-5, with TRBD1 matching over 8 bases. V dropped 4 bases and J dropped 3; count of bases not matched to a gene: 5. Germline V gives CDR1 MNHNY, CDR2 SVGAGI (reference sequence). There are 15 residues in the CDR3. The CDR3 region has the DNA TGTGCCAGCAGTTTAGGACAGGGATACAATCAGCCCCAGCATTTT. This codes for CASSLGQGYNQPQHF.